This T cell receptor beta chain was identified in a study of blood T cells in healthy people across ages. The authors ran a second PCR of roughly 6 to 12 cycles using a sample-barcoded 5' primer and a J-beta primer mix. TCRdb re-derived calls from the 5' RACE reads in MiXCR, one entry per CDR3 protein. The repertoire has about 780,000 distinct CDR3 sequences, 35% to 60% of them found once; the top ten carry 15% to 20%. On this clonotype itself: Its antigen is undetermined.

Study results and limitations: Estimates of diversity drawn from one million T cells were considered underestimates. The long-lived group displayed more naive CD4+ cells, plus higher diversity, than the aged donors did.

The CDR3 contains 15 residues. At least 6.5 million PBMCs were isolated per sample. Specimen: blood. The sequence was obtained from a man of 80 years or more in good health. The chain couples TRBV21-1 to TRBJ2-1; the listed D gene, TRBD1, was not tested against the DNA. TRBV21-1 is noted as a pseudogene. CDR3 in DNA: TGTGCCAGCAGCAAACACGGGCGGCGACACAATGAGCAGTTCTTC. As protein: CASSKHGRRHNEQFF.